This TCR beta chain comes out of a study of CD8+ T cells in alopecia areata. Study-wide findings and caveats: With just one nonresponder, it is still uncertain whether baseline CD8+ expansion relates to response.

With respect to this clone: What it binds is not known.

The V end was cut by 0 bases, the J end by 5 bases, with 10 bases between. CDR1 and CDR2 (germline): MNHEY, SVGAGI. This CDR3 has 14 amino acids. RNA, once extracted, was reverse transcribed into cDNA for use as the sequencing template. Method: immunoSEQ multiplex PCR; TCRdb's copy keeps in-frame clones and lacks some. Of about 140,000 clones in the sample, 82% were seen once. Treatment: oral pan-JAK inhibitor, 5-10 mg twice daily. Sorting of PBMCs yielded the CD4+ and CD8+ T cells. This TCR was sampled from a human donor with alopecia areata. The sequenced sample was CD8+ T cells sorted from blood, obtained at week 4, from a patient treated with tofacitinib. The V gene is TRBV6-5, the J gene TRBJ2-5; possible D gene TRBD1, 5 bases. The CDR3 is CASSYSSRVETQYF. In nucleotides, the CDR3 is TGTGCCAGCAGTTACTCTAGCAGGGTTGAGACCCAGTACTTC.